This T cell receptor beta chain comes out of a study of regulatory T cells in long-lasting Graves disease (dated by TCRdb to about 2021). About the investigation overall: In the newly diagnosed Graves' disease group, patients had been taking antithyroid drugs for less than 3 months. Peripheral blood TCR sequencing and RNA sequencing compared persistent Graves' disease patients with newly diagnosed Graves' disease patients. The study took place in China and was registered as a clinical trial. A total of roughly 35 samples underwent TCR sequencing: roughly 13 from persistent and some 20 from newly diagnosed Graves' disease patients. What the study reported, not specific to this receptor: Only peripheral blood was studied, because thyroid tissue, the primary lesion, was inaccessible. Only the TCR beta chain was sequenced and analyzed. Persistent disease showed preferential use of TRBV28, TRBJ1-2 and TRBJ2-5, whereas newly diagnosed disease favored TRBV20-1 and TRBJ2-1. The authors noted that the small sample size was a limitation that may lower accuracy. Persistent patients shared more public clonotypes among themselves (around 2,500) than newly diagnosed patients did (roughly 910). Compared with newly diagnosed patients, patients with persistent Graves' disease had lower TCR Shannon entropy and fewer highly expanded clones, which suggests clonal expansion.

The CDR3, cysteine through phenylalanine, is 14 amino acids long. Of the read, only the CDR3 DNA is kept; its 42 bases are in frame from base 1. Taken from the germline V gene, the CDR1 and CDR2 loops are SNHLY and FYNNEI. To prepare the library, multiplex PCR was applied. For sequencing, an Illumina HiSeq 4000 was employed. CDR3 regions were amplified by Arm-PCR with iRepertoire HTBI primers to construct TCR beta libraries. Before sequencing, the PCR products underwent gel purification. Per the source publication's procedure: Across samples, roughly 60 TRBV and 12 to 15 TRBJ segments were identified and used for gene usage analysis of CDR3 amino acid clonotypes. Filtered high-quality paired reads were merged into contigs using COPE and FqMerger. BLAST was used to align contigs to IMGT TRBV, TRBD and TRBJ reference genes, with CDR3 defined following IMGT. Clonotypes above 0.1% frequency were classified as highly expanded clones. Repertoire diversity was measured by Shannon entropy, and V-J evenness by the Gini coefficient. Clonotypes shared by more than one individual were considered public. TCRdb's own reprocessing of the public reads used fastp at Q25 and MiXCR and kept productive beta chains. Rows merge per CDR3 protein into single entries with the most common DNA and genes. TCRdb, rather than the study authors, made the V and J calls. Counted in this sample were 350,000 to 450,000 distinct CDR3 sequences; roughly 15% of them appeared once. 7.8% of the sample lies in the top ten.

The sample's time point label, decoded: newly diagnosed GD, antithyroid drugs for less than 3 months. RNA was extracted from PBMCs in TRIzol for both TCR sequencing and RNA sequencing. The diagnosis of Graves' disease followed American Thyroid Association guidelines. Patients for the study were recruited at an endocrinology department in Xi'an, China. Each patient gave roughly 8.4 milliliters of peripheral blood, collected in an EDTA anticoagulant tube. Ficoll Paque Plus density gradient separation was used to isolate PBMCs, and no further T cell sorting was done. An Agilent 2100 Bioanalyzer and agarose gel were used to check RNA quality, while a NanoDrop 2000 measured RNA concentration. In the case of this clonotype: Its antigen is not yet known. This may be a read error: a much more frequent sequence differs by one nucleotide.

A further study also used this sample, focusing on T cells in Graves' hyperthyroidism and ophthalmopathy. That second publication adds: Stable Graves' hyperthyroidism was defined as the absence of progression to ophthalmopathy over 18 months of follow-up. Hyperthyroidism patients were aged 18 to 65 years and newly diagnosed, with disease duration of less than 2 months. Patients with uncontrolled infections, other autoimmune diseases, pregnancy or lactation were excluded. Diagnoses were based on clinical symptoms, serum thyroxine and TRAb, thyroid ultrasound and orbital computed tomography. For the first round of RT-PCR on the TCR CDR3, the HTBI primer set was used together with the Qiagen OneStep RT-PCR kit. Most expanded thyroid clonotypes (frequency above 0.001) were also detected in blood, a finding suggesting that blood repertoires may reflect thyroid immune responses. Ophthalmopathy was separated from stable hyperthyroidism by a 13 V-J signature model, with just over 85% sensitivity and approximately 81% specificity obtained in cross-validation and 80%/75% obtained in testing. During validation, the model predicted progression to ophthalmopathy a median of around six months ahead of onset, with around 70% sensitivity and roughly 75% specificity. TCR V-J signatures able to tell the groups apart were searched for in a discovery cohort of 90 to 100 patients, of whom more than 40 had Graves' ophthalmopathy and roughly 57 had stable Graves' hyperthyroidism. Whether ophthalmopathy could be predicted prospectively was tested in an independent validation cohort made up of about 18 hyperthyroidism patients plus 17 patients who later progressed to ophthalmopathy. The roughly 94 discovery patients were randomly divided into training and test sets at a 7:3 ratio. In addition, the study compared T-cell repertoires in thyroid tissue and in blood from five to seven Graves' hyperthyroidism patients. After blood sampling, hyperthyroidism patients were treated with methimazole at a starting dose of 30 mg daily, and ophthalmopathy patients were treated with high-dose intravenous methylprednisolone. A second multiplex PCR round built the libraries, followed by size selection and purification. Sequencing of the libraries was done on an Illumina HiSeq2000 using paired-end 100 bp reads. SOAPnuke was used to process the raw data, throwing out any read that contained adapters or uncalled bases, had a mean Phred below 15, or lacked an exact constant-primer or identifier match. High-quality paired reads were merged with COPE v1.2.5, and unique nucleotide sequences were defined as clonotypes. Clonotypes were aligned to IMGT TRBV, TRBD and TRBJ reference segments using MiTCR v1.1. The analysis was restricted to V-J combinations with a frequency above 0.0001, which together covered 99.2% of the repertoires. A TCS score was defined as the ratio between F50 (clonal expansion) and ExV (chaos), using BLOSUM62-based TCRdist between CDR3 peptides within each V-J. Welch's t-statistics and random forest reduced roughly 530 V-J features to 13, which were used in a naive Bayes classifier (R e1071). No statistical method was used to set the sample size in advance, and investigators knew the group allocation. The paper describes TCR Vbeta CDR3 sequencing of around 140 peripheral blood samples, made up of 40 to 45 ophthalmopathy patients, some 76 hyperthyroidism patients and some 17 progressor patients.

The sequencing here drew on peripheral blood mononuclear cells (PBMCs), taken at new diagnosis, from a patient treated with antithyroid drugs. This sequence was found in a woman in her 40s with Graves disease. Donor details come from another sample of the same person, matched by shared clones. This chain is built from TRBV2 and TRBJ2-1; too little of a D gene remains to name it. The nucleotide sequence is TGTGCCGGCAGCCTATTGCCGGCGTACAATGAGCAGTTCTTC. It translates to CAGSLLPAYNEQFF.